This paragraph reports one TCR beta chain. Its antigen is still unknown. This entry comes from a study of cytomegalovirus exposure and HLA in healthy donors. The PCR used 60 Vbeta and 13 Jbeta primers. The repertoire was sequenced with immunoSEQ multiplex PCR; TCRdb's copy has only in-frame clones and lacks some. Of about 120,000 clones listed, 70% to 75% were seen once; the top ten hold over 1.5%. Notes on the study in general: Some V segments, TRBV6-2 and TRBV6-3 among them, were indistinguishable and were therefore excluded. A later analysis revealed that TCR association rates differed between HLA loci, peaking at DRB1 and bottoming out at HLA-C.

This CDR3 is 13 amino acids long. Germline CDR1 is SGHDN and CDR2 is FVKESK. The V end was cut by 7 bases, the J end by 1 base, with 8 bases between. The sequenced material came from PBMCs. The TCR was taken from a woman aged 18-29 years in good health and CMV-seronegative. V gene TRBV14 combines with J gene TRBJ2-1; tentatively, D is TRBD2 (7 bases). The CDR3 loop reads CASKGGSYNEQFF. Here the CDR3 DNA reads TGTGCCAGCAAGGGGGGGTCCTACAATGAGCAGTTCTTC. The full variable domain, completed using reference TRBV14 and TRBJ2-1, is EAGVTQFPSHSVIEKGQTVTLRCDPISGHDNLYWYRRVMGKEIKFLLHFVKESKQDESGMPNNRFLAERTGGTYSTLKVQPAELEDSGVYFCASKGGSYNEQFFGPGTRLTVL.